The 5 T cell receptor beta chains in this list originate from one sample, sequenced in a study of memory CD4+ T cells and cytomegalovirus serostatus. The sort gate was single viable CD3+CD4+CD8-CD45RO+ cells for memory CD4+ T cells. Assay used: immunoSEQ multiplex PCR; TCRdb lists only in-frame clones, some missing. The table records about 61,000 clones, around 81% of them present only once. Material: memory CD4+ T cells from blood. Every receptor here comes from an adult in good health and CMV-seronegative. Some clones in this sample may be carry-over from other donors' samples.

The chain carries TRBV7-2 and TRBJ1-5; D might be TRBD1 (5 bases). The CDR3 has 12 residues. The germline V gene encodes CDR1 SGHTA and CDR2 FQGNSA. The V end was cut by 1 base, the J end by 16 bases, with 14 bases between. The CDR3 region is CASSLVGAERHF. The DNA for the CDR3 is TGTGCCAGCAGCTTAGTAGGGGCCGAGAGACATTTT.

This chain joins TRBV18 and TRBJ2-7; TRBD1 might be the D (6 bases). Trimming removed 5 bases at V and 0 bases at J, with 17 bases between. The germline V gene encodes CDR1 KGHSH and CDR2 LQKENI. The CDR3 contains 16 residues. The CDR3: CASSSKQGFSSYEQYF. In nucleotides, the CDR3 is TGTGCCAGCTCATCGAAACAGGGTTTCAGCTCCTACGAGCAGTACTTC.

The rearrangement links TRBV7-2 to TRBJ1-1; possible D gene TRBD1, 6 bases. V was shortened by 5 bases and J by 5 bases, with 15 bases between the two germline ends. Germline loops: CDR1 SGHTA, CDR2 FQGNSA. The CDR3 is made up of 14 amino acids. In nucleotides, the CDR3 is TGTGCCAGCAGCCCGTATGGGGGGCAGACTGAAGCTTTCTTT. It is translated as CASSPYGGQTEAFF.

The CDR3 nucleotides are TGTGCCTGGAGTGGCCCCACAACCCGGCAAGAAAAACTGTTTTTT. Amino acids: CAWSGPTTRQEKLFF. The chain is built from TRBV30 and TRBJ1-4; D is unclear. CDR3 length: 15 amino acids. Germline V CDR1 and CDR2: GTSNPN, SVGIG (reference sequence). V lost 1 base and J lost 8, with 17 bases in between.

The J gene is TRBJ2-5, the V gene TRBV29-1; weak D call: TRBD1 (5 bases). The CDR3 loop spans 13 amino acids. Per the germline V gene, CDR1 is SQVTM and CDR2 is ANQGSEA. V dropped 3 bases and J dropped 3 bases, with 11 bases sitting between them. CDR3 in amino acids: CSVESREKETQYF. The CDR3 nucleotides are TGCAGCGTTGAGAGCAGGGAAAAAGAGACCCAGTACTTC.